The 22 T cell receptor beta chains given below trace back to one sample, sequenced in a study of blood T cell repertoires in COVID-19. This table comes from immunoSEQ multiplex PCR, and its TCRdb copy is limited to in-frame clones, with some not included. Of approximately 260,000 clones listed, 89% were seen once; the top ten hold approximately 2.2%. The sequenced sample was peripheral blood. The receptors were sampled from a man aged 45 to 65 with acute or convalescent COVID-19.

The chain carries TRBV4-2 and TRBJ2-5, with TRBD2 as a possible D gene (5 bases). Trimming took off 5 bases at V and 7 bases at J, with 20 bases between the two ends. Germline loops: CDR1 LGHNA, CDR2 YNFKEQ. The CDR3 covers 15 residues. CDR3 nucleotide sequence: TGTGCCAGCAGCGCCATTAGACCCCCGAGCGGGACCCAGTACTTC. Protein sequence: CASSAIRPPSGTQYF.

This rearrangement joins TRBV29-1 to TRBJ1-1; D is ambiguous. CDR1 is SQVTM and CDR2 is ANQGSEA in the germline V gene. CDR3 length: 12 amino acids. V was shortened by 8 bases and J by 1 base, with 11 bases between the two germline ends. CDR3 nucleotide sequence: TGCAGCTCTACGCAAACGAACACTGAAGCTTTCTTT. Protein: CSSTQTNTEAFF.

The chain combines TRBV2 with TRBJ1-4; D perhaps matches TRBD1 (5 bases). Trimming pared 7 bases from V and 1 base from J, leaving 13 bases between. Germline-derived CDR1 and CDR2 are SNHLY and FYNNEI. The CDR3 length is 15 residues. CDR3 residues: CASTSQGLTNEKLFF. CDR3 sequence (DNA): TGTGCCAGCACCTCCCAGGGTCTAACTAATGAAAAACTGTTTTTT.

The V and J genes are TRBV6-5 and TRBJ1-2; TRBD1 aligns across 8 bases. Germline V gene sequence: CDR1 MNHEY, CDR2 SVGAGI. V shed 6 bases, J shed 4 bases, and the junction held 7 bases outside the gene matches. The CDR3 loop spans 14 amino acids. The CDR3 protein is CASRGQVPSYGYTF. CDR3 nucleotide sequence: TGTGCCAGCAGGGGACAGGTGCCGAGCTATGGCTACACCTTC.

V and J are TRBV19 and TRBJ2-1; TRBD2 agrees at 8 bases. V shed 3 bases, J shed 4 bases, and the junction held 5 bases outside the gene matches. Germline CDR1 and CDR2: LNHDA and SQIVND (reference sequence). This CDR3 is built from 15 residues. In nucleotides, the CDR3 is TGTGCCAGTAGTATGGTAGCGGGGAATTACAATGAGCAGTTCTTC. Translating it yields CASSMVAGNYNEQFF.

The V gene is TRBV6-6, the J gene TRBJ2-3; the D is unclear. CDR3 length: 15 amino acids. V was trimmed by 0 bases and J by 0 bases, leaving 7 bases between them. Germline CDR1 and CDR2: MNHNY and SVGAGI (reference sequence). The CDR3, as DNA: TGTGCCAGCAGTTACTCGCGAACCAGCACAGATACGCAGTATTTT. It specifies CASSYSRTSTDTQYF.

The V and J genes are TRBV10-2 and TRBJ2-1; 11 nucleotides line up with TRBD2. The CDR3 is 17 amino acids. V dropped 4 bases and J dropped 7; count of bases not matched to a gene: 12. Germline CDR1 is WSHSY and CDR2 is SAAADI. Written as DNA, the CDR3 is TGCGCCAGCAGTGCCCCGGGGGCTAGCGGGGGGCGGAATGAGCAGTTCTTC. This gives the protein CASSAPGASGGRNEQFF.

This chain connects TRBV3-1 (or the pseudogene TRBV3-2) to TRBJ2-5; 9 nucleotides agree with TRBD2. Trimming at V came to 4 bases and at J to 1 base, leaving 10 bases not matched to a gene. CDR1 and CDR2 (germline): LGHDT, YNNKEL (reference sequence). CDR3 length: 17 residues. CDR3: CASSPGLAGLLQETQYF. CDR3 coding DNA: TGTGCCAGCAGCCCGGGGCTAGCGGGGCTACTCCAAGAGACCCAGTACTTC.

CDR3 residues: CASRRGAGDQETQYF. CDR3 bases: TGTGCCAGCAGACGGGGGGCGGGGGATCAAGAGACCCAGTACTTC. The V gene is TRBV6-5, the J gene TRBJ2-5; D possibly corresponds to TRBD2 (7 bases). The germline V gene has CDR1 MNHEY and CDR2 SVGAGI. The CDR3 is 15 residues long. Trimming removed 6 bases at V and 2 bases at J, with 16 bases between.

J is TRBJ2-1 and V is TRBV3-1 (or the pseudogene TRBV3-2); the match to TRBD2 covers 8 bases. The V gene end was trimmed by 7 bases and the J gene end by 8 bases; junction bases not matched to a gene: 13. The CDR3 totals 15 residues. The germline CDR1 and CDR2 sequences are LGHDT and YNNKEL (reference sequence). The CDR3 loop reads CASTHSWGLEDEQFF. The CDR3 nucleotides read TGTGCCAGCACCCACTCCTGGGGACTAGAGGATGAGCAGTTCTTC.

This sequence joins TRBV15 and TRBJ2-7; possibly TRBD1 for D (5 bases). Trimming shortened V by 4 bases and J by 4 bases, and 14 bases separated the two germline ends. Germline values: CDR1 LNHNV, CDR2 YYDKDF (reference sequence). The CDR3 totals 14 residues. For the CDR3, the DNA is TGTGCCACCAGCACACCCTCGACAGAATACGAGCAGTACTTC. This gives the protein CATSTPSTEYEQYF. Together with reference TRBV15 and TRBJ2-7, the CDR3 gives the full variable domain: DAMVIQNPRYQVTQFGKPVTLSCSQTLNHNVMYWYQQKSSQAPKLLFHYYDKDFNNEADTPDNFQSRRPNTSFCFLDIRSPGLGDTAMYLCATSTPSTEYEQYFGPGTRLTVT.

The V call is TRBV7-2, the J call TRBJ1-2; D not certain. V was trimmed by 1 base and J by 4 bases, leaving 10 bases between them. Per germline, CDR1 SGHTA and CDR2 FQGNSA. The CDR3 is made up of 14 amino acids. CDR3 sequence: CASSLGAIGYGYTF. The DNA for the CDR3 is TGTGCCAGCAGCTTAGGGGCAATCGGCTATGGCTACACCTTC. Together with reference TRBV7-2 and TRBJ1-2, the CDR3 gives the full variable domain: GAGVSQSPSNKVTEKGKDVELRCDPISGHTALYWYRQSLGQGLEFLIYFQGNSAPDKSGLPSDRFSAERTGGSVSTLTIQRTQQEDSAVYLCASSLGAIGYGYTFGSGTRLTVV.

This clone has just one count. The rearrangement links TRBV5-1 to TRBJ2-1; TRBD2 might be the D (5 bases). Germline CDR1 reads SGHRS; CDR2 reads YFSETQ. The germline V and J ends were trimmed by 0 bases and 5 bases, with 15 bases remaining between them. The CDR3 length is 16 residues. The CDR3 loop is CASSLAGLSAHNEQFF. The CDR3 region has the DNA TGCGCCAGCAGCTTGGCCGGACTCTCGGCCCACAATGAGCAGTTCTTC.

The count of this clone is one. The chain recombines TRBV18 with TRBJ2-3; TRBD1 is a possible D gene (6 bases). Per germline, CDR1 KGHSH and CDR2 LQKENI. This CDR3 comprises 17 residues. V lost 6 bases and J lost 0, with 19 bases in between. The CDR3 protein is CASSSPQGKPSTDTQYF. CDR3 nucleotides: TGTGCCAGCTCTAGTCCCCAGGGGAAACCCAGCACAGATACGCAGTATTTT.

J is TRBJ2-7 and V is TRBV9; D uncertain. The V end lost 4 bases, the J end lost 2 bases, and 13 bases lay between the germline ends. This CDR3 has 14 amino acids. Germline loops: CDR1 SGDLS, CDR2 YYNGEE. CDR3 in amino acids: CASSSSTGPYEQYF. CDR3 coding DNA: TGTGCCAGCAGCTCCTCGACTGGCCCCTACGAGCAGTACTTC. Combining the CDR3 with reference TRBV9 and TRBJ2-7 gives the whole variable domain DSGVTQTPKHLITATGQRVTLRCSPRSGDLSVYWYQQSLDQGLQFLIQYYNGEERAKGNILERFSAQQFPDLHSELNLSSLELGDSALYFCASSSSTGPYEQYFGPGTRLTVT.

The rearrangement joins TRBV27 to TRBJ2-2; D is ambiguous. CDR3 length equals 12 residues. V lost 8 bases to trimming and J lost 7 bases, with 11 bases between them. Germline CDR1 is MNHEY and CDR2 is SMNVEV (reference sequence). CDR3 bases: TGTGCCAGCGGTTCCCGTGTCGGGGAGCTGTTTTTT. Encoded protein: CASGSRVGELFF.

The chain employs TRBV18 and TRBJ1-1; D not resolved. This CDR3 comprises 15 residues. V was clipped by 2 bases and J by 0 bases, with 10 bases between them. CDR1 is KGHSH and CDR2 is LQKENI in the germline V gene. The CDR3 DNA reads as TGTGCCAGCTCACCAGCACGGGAGCTGAACACTGAAGCTTTCTTT. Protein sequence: CASSPARELNTEAFF.

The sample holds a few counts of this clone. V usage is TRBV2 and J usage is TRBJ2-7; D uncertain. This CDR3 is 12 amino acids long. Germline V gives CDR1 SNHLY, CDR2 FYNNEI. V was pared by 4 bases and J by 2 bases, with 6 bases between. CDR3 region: CASSVTTYEQYF. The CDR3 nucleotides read TGTGCCAGCAGTGTGACAACCTACGAGCAGTACTTC. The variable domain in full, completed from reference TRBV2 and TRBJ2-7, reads EPEVTQTPSHQVTQMGQEVILRCVPISNHLYFYWYRQILGQKVEFLVSFYNNEISEKSEIFDDQFSVERPDGSNFTLKIRSTKLEDSAMYFCASSVTTYEQYFGPGTRLTVT.

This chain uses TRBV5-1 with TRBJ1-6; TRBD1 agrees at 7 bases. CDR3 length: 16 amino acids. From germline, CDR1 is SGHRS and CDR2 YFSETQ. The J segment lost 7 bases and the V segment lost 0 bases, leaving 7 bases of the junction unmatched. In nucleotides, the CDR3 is TGCGCCAGCAGCTTGGCCGCAGGGGACAGAAATTCACCCCTCCACTTT. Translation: CASSLAAGDRNSPLHF.

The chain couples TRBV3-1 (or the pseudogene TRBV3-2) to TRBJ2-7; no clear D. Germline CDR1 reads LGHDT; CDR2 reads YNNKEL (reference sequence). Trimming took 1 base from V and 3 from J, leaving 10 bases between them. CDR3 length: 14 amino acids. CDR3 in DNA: TGTGCCAGCAGCCAAGGTAGCATTGTCTACGAGCAGTACTTC. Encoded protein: CASSQGSIVYEQYF.

Here the CDR3 DNA reads TGTGCCAGTATTCAGGACAGCCTCTCGAACACTGAAGCTTTCTTT. Residues: CASIQDSLSNTEAFF. The chain carries TRBV19 and TRBJ1-1, with a weak D call TRBD1 (6 bases). V shed 7 bases and J shed 1 base, with 16 bases lying between them. Germline-derived CDR1 and CDR2 are LNHDA and SQIVND (reference sequence). The length of the CDR3 is 15 residues. Drawing the rest from reference TRBV19 and TRBJ1-1, the complete variable domain is DGGITQSPKYLFRKEGQNVTLSCEQNLNHDAMYWYRQDPGQGLRLIYYSQIVNDFQKGDIAEGYSVSREKKESFPLTVTSAQKNPTAFYLCASIQDSLSNTEAFFGQGTRLTVV.

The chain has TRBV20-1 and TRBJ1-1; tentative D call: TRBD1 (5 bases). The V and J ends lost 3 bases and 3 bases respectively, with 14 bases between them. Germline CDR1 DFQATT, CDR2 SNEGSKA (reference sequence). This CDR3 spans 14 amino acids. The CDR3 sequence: CSASGARQDTEAFF. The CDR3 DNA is TGCAGTGCTAGTGGGGCCAGGCAGGACACTGAAGCTTTCTTT.